Each of the 10 T cell receptor beta chains below was sequenced from the same sample in a study of Graves' ophthalmopathy and Graves' hyperthyroidism. Investigators amplified TCR beta CDR3 regions from RNA transcripts. The workflow started with a first-round RT-PCR run with HTBI primers and then moved on to a second-round multiplex PCR. TCRdb re-analysed the multiplex PCR reads in MiXCR, keeping a single row per CDR3 protein. The sample consists of some 1.1 million distinct CDR3 sequences, less than 45% of them appearing once. The sample taken for sequencing was peripheral blood or thyroid tissue (not recorded which). The receptors stem from an adult man with Graves' hyperthyroidism.

This clonotype was picked up one time. The chain recombines TRBV7-8 with TRBJ2-2; 10 nucleotides line up with TRBD1. V trimming: 5 bases; J trimming: 4 bases; junction bases outside the gene matches: 7. The CDR3 has 16 residues. Germline CDR1 and CDR2: SGHVS and FQNEAQ. This CDR3 reads CASSIIDRGPTGELFF. The CDR3 coding sequence is TGTGCCAGCAGCATTATCGACAGGGGGCCCACCGGGGAGCTGTTTTTT. The entire variable domain, with the rest obtained from reference TRBV7-8 and TRBJ2-2, is as follows: GAGVSQSPRYKVAKRGQDVALRCDPISGHVSLFWYQQALGQGPEFLTYFQNEAQLDKSGLPSDRFFAERPEGSVSTLKIQRTQQEDSAVYLCASSIIDRGPTGELFFGEGSRLTVL.

This clonotype was seen a few times. The J gene is TRBJ1-5, the V gene TRBV12-3 or TRBV12-4, with no clear D. CDR3 length: 14 amino acids. The V end lost 3 bases, the J end lost 7 bases, and 13 bases lay between the germline ends. CDR3 sequence reads: CASSFSGIDQPQHF. The CDR3 region has the DNA TGTGCCAGCAGTTTCTCAGGTATCGACCAGCCCCAGCATTTT.

This clonotype was recorded many times. The CDR3 here is CASSPPREGGNEKLFF. The CDR3 nucleotides read TGTGCCAGCAGTCCTCCCCGAGAGGGGGGGAATGAAAAACTGTTTTTT. The chain couples TRBV2 to TRBJ1-4, with a tentative D call TRBD1 (6 bases). CDR1 is SNHLY, CDR2 FYNNEI, per germline. Trimming took 5 bases from V and 5 from J, leaving 18 bases between them. The CDR3 is 16 residues long.

The V and J genes are TRBV10-2 and TRBJ2-7; 7 bases map to TRBD1. The germline V gene encodes CDR1 WSHSY and CDR2 SAAADI. The CDR3 runs to 15 residues. Unmatched junction bases numbered 6, after V lost 3 bases and J lost 1 base. Written as DNA, the CDR3 is TGCGCCAGCAGTGATGTCGGACAGGAGTCCTACGAGCAGTACTTC. This translates into CASSDVGQESYEQYF.

The CDR3 DNA is TGTGCCAGCAGCCGGTCTGACACAGATACGCAGTATTTT. Its translation is CASSRSDTDTQYF. V gene TRBV7-7 combines with J gene TRBJ2-3; no definite D call. Between the trimmed V and J ends, which lost 5 bases and 2 bases, there was a span of 8 bases. The CDR3 length is 13 residues. Germline-derived CDR1 and CDR2 are SSHAT and FNYEAQ (reference sequence).

The chain couples TRBV7-6 to TRBJ2-5, with D maybe TRBD1 (6 bases). In germline, CDR1 is SGHVS, CDR2 FNYEAQ. This CDR3 is built from 15 residues. V gave up 2 bases and J gave up 0 bases, with 10 bases separating them. CDR3 DNA sequence: TGTGCCAGCAGCTTATCGTGGACAGACCAAGAGACCCAGTACTTC. Translating gives CASSLSWTDQETQYF. The full variable domain, rest sourced from reference TRBV7-6 and TRBJ2-5, is GAGVSQSPRYKVTKRGQDVALRCDPISGHVSLYWYRQALGQGPEFLTYFNYEAQQDKSGLPNDRFSAERPEGSISTLTIQRTEQRDSAMYRCASSLSWTDQETQYFGPGTRLLVL.

On this clonotype itself: One end of the junction fails to match germline, which may point to a read error. The chain is built from TRBV4-1 and TRBJ2-7; TRBD1 or TRBD2 may be the D gene (6 bases each). The CDR3 spans 15 residues. From germline, CDR1 is MGHRA and CDR2 YSYEKL. CDR3 sequence (DNA): TGCGCCAGCAGCCAAGAGGGGACCGGGGGCTACGAGCACTACTTC. Amino acid sequence: CASSQEGTGGYEHYF.

The chain couples TRBV6-5 to TRBJ1-5, with a possible D match to TRBD1 (5 bases). The V gene's germline CDR1 is MNHEY and CDR2 SVGAGI. Trimming took 2 bases from V and 4 from J, leaving 9 bases between them. The CDR3 is made up of 14 amino acids. In nucleotides, the CDR3 is TGTGCCAGCAGTTACGCGGCAGGGAATCAGCCCCAGCATTTT. Protein sequence: CASSYAAGNQPQHF.

The chain links TRBV19 to TRBJ1-2; D possibly corresponds to TRBD1 (5 bases). Trimming removed 6 bases at V and 8 bases at J, with 10 bases between. The CDR3 spans 11 residues. Germline V CDR1 and CDR2: LNHDA, SQIVND (reference sequence). The CDR3 nucleotides read TGTGCCAGTAGGACAGAGGACGGCTACACCTTC. Protein: CASRTEDGYTF.

The chain has TRBV7-2 and TRBJ2-2; possibly TRBD1 for D (5 bases). CDR1 SGHTA and CDR2 FQGNSA come from the germline V gene. CDR3 length equals 16 residues. V was pared by 6 bases and J by 3 bases, with 17 bases between. CDR3: CASSKNRLGYTGELFF. CDR3 DNA: TGTGCCAGCAGTAAGAACAGGCTGGGTTACACCGGGGAGCTGTTTTTT.